This T cell receptor beta chain was identified during a study of blood T cell repertoires in COVID-19. Turning to the study itself: Acute and convalescent COVID-19 specimens originated in the United States, Italy and Spain.

This CDR3 has 16 amino acids. CDR1 is SEHNR, CDR2 FQNEAQ, per germline (reference sequence). Trimming cost V 0 bases and J 6 bases; bases outside gene matches: 6. The table came from immunoSEQ multiplex PCR; TCRdb's copy has only in-frame clones and leaves some out. This sample has roughly 210,000 clones, with roughly 91% found just once. The chain joins TRBV7-9 to TRBJ2-1; 9 bases are a match to TRBD1. The sample comprised PBMCs or T cells enriched from blood (not recorded which). The clonotype comes from a man aged 25 to 40 in a cohort exposed to, infected with or recovered from COVID-19 (not recorded which). Written as DNA, the CDR3 is TGTGCCAGCAGCTTAGCTGGGGGGACAGGGAGCAATGAGCAGTTCTTC. Protein: CASSLAGGTGSNEQFF.